The 8 T cell receptor beta chains in this list originate from one sample, sequenced in a study of post-analysis software for immune sequencing data. Overall study results and limits: TRBV segments more frequent in patients than in controls numbered roughly 5 and included TRBV5-6, TRBV5-1 and TRBV20-1.

The library was made from cDNA and included unique molecular identifiers. TCRdb ran MiXCR on the PCR reads and lists one entry per CDR3 protein. The sample contains roughly 410,000 distinct CDR3 sequences, roughly 35% of which appear only once. Their antigen targets remain unknown. The sequenced material came from blood. All receptors come from a girl between 10 and 17 years old with multiple sclerosis.

This chain's CDR3 is CASSSTSADTQYF. CDR3 coding DNA: TGTGCCAGCAGCTCGACTAGTGCAGATACGCAGTATTTT. The chain employs TRBV7-9 and TRBJ2-3, with a tentative D call TRBD2 (6 bases). The CDR3 spans 13 residues. V was clipped by 4 bases and J by 4 bases, with 9 bases between them. Germline CDR1 SEHNR, CDR2 FQNEAQ (reference sequence).

The chain joins TRBV7-2 to TRBJ2-1; D is perhaps TRBD1 or TRBD2 (5 bases each). The CDR3 runs to 13 residues. The V end was cut by 5 bases, the J end by 9 bases, with 14 bases between. Germline CDR1 and CDR2: SGHTA and FQGNSA. CDR3 nucleotide sequence: TGTGCCAGCAGCCGGGGCTCACGAGCTGAGCAGTTCTTC. Its protein product is CASSRGSRAEQFF. Variable domain in full (rest from reference TRBV7-2 and TRBJ2-1): GAGVSQSPSNKVTEKGKDVELRCDPISGHTALYWYRQSLGQGLEFLIYFQGNSAPDKSGLPSDRFSAERTGGSVSTLTIQRTQQEDSAVYLCASSRGSRAEQFFGPGTRLTVL.

The chain uses TRBV3-1 and TRBJ2-5; 7 nucleotides line up with TRBD2. There are 16 residues in the CDR3. Germline CDR1 is LGHDT and CDR2 is YNNKEL (reference sequence). The J segment lost 1 base and the V segment lost 4 bases, leaving 9 bases of the junction unmatched. The CDR3 is CASSPGLKLSQETQYF. In nucleotides, the CDR3 is TGTGCCAGCAGCCCGGGACTAAAATTGAGCCAAGAGACCCAGTACTTC.

This clonotype turned up a few times. This chain joins TRBV12-3 or TRBV12-4 and TRBJ1-1; 9 bases are a match to TRBD1. The length of the CDR3 is 15 residues. Trimming at V came to 5 bases and at J to 0 bases, leaving 4 bases not matched to a gene. The CDR3 loop reads CASSPGTGMNTEAFF. The CDR3 DNA follows: TGTGCCAGCAGTCCCGGGACAGGGATGAACACTGAAGCTTTCTTT.

Written as DNA, the CDR3 is TGTGCCAGCAGCCGACAGGGAGCCACCTCTGGGGCCAACGTCCTGACTTTC. Its protein is CASSRQGATSGANVLTF. The chain uses TRBV5-5 and TRBJ2-6, with TRBD1 matching 7 bases. The CDR3 totals 17 residues. CDR1 is SGHKS, CDR2 YYEKEE, per germline (reference sequence). V lost 4 bases to trimming and J lost 0 bases; unmatched junction nucleotides: 7. The full variable domain, in which reference TRBV5-5 and TRBJ2-6 provide the parts outside the CDR3, is DAGVTQSPTHLIKTRGQQVTLRCSPISGHKSVSWYQQVLGQGPQFIFQYYEKEERGRGNFPDRFSARQFPNYSSELNVNALLLGDSALYLCASSRQGATSGANVLTFGAGSRLTVL.

This clonotype was seen only a few times. The V gene is TRBV4-1, the J gene TRBJ1-2, with D perhaps TRBD1 (5 bases). CDR3 length equals 16 residues. The V end lost 1 base, the J end lost 4 bases, and 16 bases lay between the germline ends. Looked up from germline, CDR1 is MGHRA and CDR2 is YSYEKL. Here the CDR3 reads CASSQAGLTEAYGYTF. CDR3 in DNA: TGCGCCAGCAGCCAAGCAGGGTTGACGGAAGCCTATGGCTACACCTTC.

The J gene is TRBJ2-7, the V gene TRBV14; 9 bases fit TRBD2. Germline assignment: CDR1 SGHDN and CDR2 FVKESK. Trimming took 1 base from V and 3 from J; bases not matched to a gene: 4. The CDR3 contains 15 residues. CDR3 sequence (DNA): TGTGCCAGCAGCCAAGTGCGGGGGGGCCTCTACGAGCAGTACTTC. It encodes CASSQVRGGLYEQYF.

The chain employs TRBV4-3 and TRBJ2-7, with 10 bases lining up with TRBD2. Germline CDR1 and CDR2: LGHNA and YSLEER. V lost 1 base to trimming and J lost 7 bases; unmatched junction nucleotides: 19. This CDR3 has 19 residues. CDR3 sequence (DNA): TGCGCCAGCAGCCAAGGAGCCCGAGCCTTAGCGGGGGGAGGCAATGAGCAGTACTTC. Protein: CASSQGARALAGGGNEQYF.